This TCR beta chain was profiled in a study of identical twins. Each CDR3 protein gets one entry after TCRdb re-called the 5' RACE reads with MiXCR. There are roughly 540,000 distinct CDR3 sequences in the sample; about 20% occur only once, and about 0.91% lies in the top ten. CDR3 length: 14 amino acids. V was pared by 5 bases and J by 3 bases, with 11 bases between. Per germline, CDR1 SEHNR and CDR2 FQNEAQ (reference sequence). This clonotype appeared a few times. These data were also filed under a second study, of T cells expressing NK-cell markers. Per that study: There were seven HCMV-seropositive donors and one seronegative donor among the eight sequenced.

The chain carries TRBV7-9 and TRBJ1-5; D ambiguous. This receptor was identified in a woman under 30 in good health. The sample was CD4+ T cells sorted from blood. The CDR3 loop reads CASSIGVANQPQHF. The CDR3 nucleotides are TGTGCCAGCAGCATAGGAGTTGCCAATCAGCCCCAGCATTTT.